The rows below give T cell receptor beta chains drawn from one sample of a study of blood T cell repertoires in COVID-19. The repertoire was sequenced with immunoSEQ multiplex PCR; TCRdb's copy has only in-frame clones and lacks some. The top ten clones hold approximately 0.8% of a sample with roughly 190,000 clones, 94% of them seen once. The sequencing sample was made of peripheral blood. These TCRs come from a man aged 25-40 years with COVID-19, enrolled during active disease. The CDR3 runs from the conserved cysteine through the conserved F or W. D genes are given only for firm matches. Rows may omit the clone size; those that give it use once, few, many or a size class.

d_gene	j_gene	abundance	len	v_gene	CDR3nt	CDR3aa
TRBD1	TRBJ1-1	once	16	TRBV5-1	TGCGCCAGCAGCTTGGTTATACAGGGGGCGAGCACTGAAGCTTTCTTT	CASSLVIQGASTEAFF
NA	TRBJ2-5	NA	13	TRBV11-1	TGTGCCAGCAGCTTAGATCGCCGGGGGACCCAGTACTTC	CASSLDRRGTQYF
TRBD1	TRBJ2-7	NA	14	TRBV3-1/TRBV3-2	TGTGCCAGCAGCCAAGCGGTTGAGGGGGCGGGGCAGTACTTC	CASSQAVEGAGQYF
TRBD2	TRBJ2-4	NA	13	TRBV5-1	TGCGCCAGCAGCTTGGCGGGGGGAGACATTCAGTACTTC	CASSLAGGDIQYF
NA	TRBJ2-2	NA	16	TRBV5-4	TGTGCCAGCAAAAGCGGCAGTCCCGCGAACACCGGGGAGCTGTTTTTT	CASKSGSPANTGELFF
TRBD2	TRBJ2-1	NA	16	TRBV14	TGTGCCAGCAGCTATGGCCCGGCGGGGGGATACAATGAGCAGTTCTTC	CASSYGPAGGYNEQFF
NA	TRBJ1-3	NA	15	TRBV7-2	TGTGCCAGCAGCTTAGGGACAGACTATGGAAACACCATATATTTT	CASSLGTDYGNTIYF
NA	TRBJ1-1	NA	14	TRBV7-9	TGTGCCAGCAGCTTAGGTCTTGGGGGGACTGAAGCTTTCTTT	CASSLGLGGTEAFF
TRBD1	TRBJ1-5	NA	13	TRBV5-1	TGCGCCAGCAGCCAGGGGGATGGTTCGCCCCAGCATTTT	CASSQGDGSPQHF
NA	TRBJ1-2	NA	15	TRBV14	TGTGCCAGCAGCGATCGGTCGCCCTTGGGCTTGAGCTACACCTTC	CASSDRSPLGLSYTF
TRBD2	TRBJ2-7	NA	14	TRBV6-6	TGTGCCAGCGGCCCTAGCGGGGGGGCGGACGAGCAGTACTTC	CASGPSGGADEQYF